The 18 T cell receptor beta chains reported below all come from one sample, sequenced in a study of blood T cells in healthy people across ages (dated by TCRdb to about 2015). The library was prepared using 5' RACE. TCRdb names Illumina HiSeq 2500 as the instrument used. A second PCR of about 6 to 12 cycles was run with a J-beta primer mix and a sample-barcoded 5' primer. Using fastp trimming at Q25 and MiXCR clonotype assembly, TCRdb reanalyzed the public sequencing data and kept in-frame beta chains. Under each unique CDR3 protein, matching rows form one entry showing the most common genes and DNA. Recorded for this sample are approximately 780,000 distinct CDR3 sequences; about a quarter of them occurred a single time. The top ten constitute 2.5% to 3.5% of the sample. These data were also reused for a study on T cells of mothers and their children.

The specimen was blood. The receptors originated from a boy aged 10-17 years in good health.

As concerns this clonotype: One end of the junction is discordant with germline, which a read error may explain. The rearrangement joins TRBV7-6 to TRBJ2-5; 14 nucleotides line up with TRBD2. The CDR3 length is 17 residues. Germline values: CDR1 SGHVS, CDR2 FNYEAQ. As DNA, the CDR3 is TGTGCCAGCAGCTTAGCTGGACTAGCGGGGGGTGGAAAGACCCGGTACTTC. This gives the protein CASSLAGLAGGGKTRYF.

This clonotype was seen repeatedly, ten times or more. The V call is TRBV28, the J call TRBJ2-7; a possible D gene is TRBD1 (6 bases). The CDR3 consists of 15 residues. Germline values: CDR1 MDHEN, CDR2 SYDVKM. V lost 5 bases, J lost 0 bases, and 14 bases lay in between. CDR3 sequence (DNA): TGTGCCAGCAGTAGACCGACAGGTAGCTCCTACGAGCAGTACTTC. Protein sequence: CASSRPTGSSYEQYF.

The chain employs TRBV20-1 and TRBJ1-2, with 7 bases that match TRBD1. CDR3 length equals 18 residues. V dropped 3 bases and J dropped 0; count of bases not matched to a gene: 16. Germline CDR1 reads DFQATT; CDR2 reads SNEGSKA (reference sequence). The CDR3 here is CSASQEDRLPVTNYGYTF. CDR3 coding DNA: TGCAGTGCTAGCCAAGAGGACAGGCTACCGGTTACTAACTATGGCTACACCTTC.

This chain connects TRBV4-1 to TRBJ2-4; TRBD2 matches 8 bases. Unmatched junction bases numbered 11, after V lost 7 bases and J lost 0 bases. From germline, CDR1 is MGHRA and CDR2 YSYEKL. There are 17 residues in the CDR3. The CDR3 loop reads CASTLSGVTLAKNIQYF. The CDR3 bases are TGCGCCAGCACCCTTAGCGGGGTGACCTTAGCCAAAAACATTCAGTACTTC.

The J gene is TRBJ1-2, the V gene TRBV4-3; D gene uncertain. Germline V gene sequence: CDR1 LGHNA, CDR2 YSLEER. The CDR3 length is 14 residues. V lost 4 bases and J lost 3, with 12 bases in between. This CDR3 reads CASSLGSRDYGYTF. CDR3 bases: TGCGCCAGCAGCCTCGGAAGCCGGGACTATGGCTACACCTTC.

V gene TRBV12-3 or TRBV12-4 combines with J gene TRBJ1-4; 8 bases agree with TRBD1. The CDR3 extends over 14 amino acids. With V trimmed by 7 bases and J by 5 bases, 6 bases remained unmatched. DNA for the CDR3: TGTGCCAGCACCTTGACAGGGGCCAATGAAAAACTGTTTTTT. Translated, it gives CASTLTGANEKLFF.

J is TRBJ1-4 and V is TRBV28; tentative D call: TRBD1 (6 bases). Germline V gene data show CDR1 as MDHEN and CDR2 as SYDVKM. The V gene lost 0 bases and the J gene lost 5 bases, with 10 bases spanning the gap. CDR3 length: 15 residues. This CDR3 reads CASSLWVQGNEKLFF. DNA of the CDR3: TGTGCCAGCAGTTTATGGGTCCAGGGGAATGAAAAACTGTTTTTT.

This clonotype has more than one count but fewer than ten. The chain has TRBV27 and TRBJ2-7; TRBD1 matches at 9 bases. V was clipped by 5 bases and J by 3 bases; unmatched bases: 8. The CDR3 loop spans 15 amino acids. CDR1 is MNHEY and CDR2 is SMNVEV in the germline V gene (reference sequence). The CDR3 protein is CASSPRTGVNYEQYF. In DNA form, the CDR3 reads TGTGCCAGCAGTCCAAGGACAGGGGTGAACTACGAGCAGTACTTC.

The chain uses TRBV6-5 and TRBJ2-3, with TRBD2 matching over 7 bases. Germline CDR1 reads MNHEY; CDR2 reads SVGAGI. CDR3 length equals 15 residues. The V segment lost 2 bases and the J segment 7 bases; nucleotides outside the gene matches: 9. CDR3 bases: TGTGCCAGCAGTTACGGGGGGGGTCTGATGAATACGCAGTATTTT. This translates into CASSYGGGLMNTQYF.

The chain recombines TRBV11-3 with TRBJ1-6; 9 nucleotides match TRBD1. Germline loops: CDR1 SGHNT, CDR2 YENEEA. Trimming took 5 bases from V and 7 from J; bases not matched to a gene: 6. This CDR3 is built from 15 residues. The CDR3 bases are TGTGCCAGCAGCCCGCCCGGGACAGGGAATTCACCCCTCCACTTT. It translates to CASSPPGTGNSPLHF.

The chain couples TRBV10-3 to TRBJ1-2, with 8 nucleotides matching TRBD1. Looked up from germline, CDR1 is ENHRY and CDR2 is SYGVKD. This CDR3 contains 12 residues. With V trimmed by 6 bases and J by 5 bases, 2 bases remained unmatched. Here the CDR3 reads CAIRRQGYGYTF. CDR3 nucleotides: TGTGCCATCAGGAGACAGGGGTATGGCTACACCTTC.

CDR3: CASSFGRDGETQYF. The CDR3 coding sequence is TGTGCCAGCAGCTTCGGCCGGGACGGCGAGACCCAGTACTTC. The chain carries TRBV5-6 and TRBJ2-5; possibly TRBD1 or TRBD2 for D (5 bases each). The V end was cut by 2 bases, the J end by 5 bases, with 13 bases between. Germline CDR1 SGHDT, CDR2 YYEEEE. The CDR3 totals 14 residues.

V and J are TRBV5-1 and TRBJ1-2; no definite D call. The germline CDR1 and CDR2 sequences are SGHRS and YFSETQ. The ends were cut back, 0 bases at V and 4 bases at J, with 19 bases in the middle. The CDR3 consists of 17 residues. CDR3 DNA sequence: TGCGCCAGCAGCTTGGACACCCCGGGATTTCGTTCCTATGGCTACACCTTC. It encodes CASSLDTPGFRSYGYTF.

The chain combines TRBV7-2 with TRBJ1-4, with D possibly being TRBD1 (5 bases). V was trimmed by 4 bases and J by 8 bases, leaving 17 bases between them. The germline V gene has CDR1 SGHTA and CDR2 FQGNSA. The CDR3 length is 15 residues. CDR3 bases: TGTGCCAGCAGCTCCCTGCCCAATTGGGGCGAAAAACTGTTTTTT. Protein product: CASSSLPNWGEKLFF.

This clonotype was observed a handful of times. V usage is TRBV9 and J usage is TRBJ2-3; tentatively, D is TRBD2 (6 bases). V shed 0 bases and J shed 0 bases, with 8 bases lying between them. Looked up from germline, CDR1 is SGDLS and CDR2 is YYNGEE. This CDR3 is built from 15 residues. The CDR3 region is CASSVVGTSTDTQYF. The CDR3 DNA is TGTGCCAGCAGCGTAGTCGGGACTAGCACAGATACGCAGTATTTT.

The chain combines TRBV12-3 or TRBV12-4 with TRBJ2-5; D is ambiguous. Near its end, the DNA agrees better with TRBJ2-7, so the J call may be wrong. CDR3 length: 13 amino acids. CDR3 amino acids: CASRPTASYEQYF. DNA of the CDR3: TGTGCCAGCAGGCCGACGGCGTCCTACGAGCAGTACTTC.

This clonotype was detected only a few times. The chain carries TRBV20-1 and TRBJ2-5; a weak D match, TRBD1 (6 bases). Gene TRBJ2-7 matches the end of the DNA better, so the J call may be wrong. Looked up from germline, CDR1 is DFQATT and CDR2 is SNEGSKA (reference sequence). The CDR3 runs to 14 residues. DNA for the CDR3: TGCAGTGCAAGCTCGCAGGGGCGTACCTACGAGCAGTACTTC. Its protein product is CSASSQGRTYEQYF.

The chain employs TRBV30 and TRBJ1-2; D is perhaps TRBD1 (6 bases). CDR1 GTSNPN and CDR2 SVGIG come from the germline V gene (reference sequence). Between the trimmed V and J ends, which lost 7 bases and 2 bases, there was a span of 14 bases. The CDR3 sequence is 13 residues long. The CDR3 loop reads CAFRTASNYGYTF. The CDR3 DNA reads as TGTGCCTTTAGGACAGCTTCAAACTATGGCTACACCTTC.